A selection of T cell receptor beta chains follows, all from one sample in a study of T cells expressing NK-cell markers. TCRdb reprocessed the 5' RACE reads and reports one entry per CDR3 protein, with no DNA. The sample totals about 150,000 distinct CDR3 sequences. Sequencing used blood T cells: a sorted CD56 or NKG2C T cell subset, CD4+ or CD8+ T cells, or bulk PBMC T cells (not recorded which). These receptors came from a man between 18 and 29 years old in good health. Each CDR3 is given with its conserved first and last residue. Fields, in order: V gene, J gene, CDR3 protein.

v_call: TRBV6-5; j_call: TRBJ2-2; cdr3_aa: CASSYPTSGRAGGTGELFF
v_call: TRBV12-3/TRBV12-4; j_call: TRBJ2-7; cdr3_aa: CASSPGTGWYEQYF
v_call: TRBV27; j_call: TRBJ2-7; cdr3_aa: CASSLSSGPGLIYEQYF
v_call: TRBV19; j_call: TRBJ1-4; cdr3_aa: CASSIGGELFF
v_call: TRBV7-9; j_call: TRBJ1-2; cdr3_aa: CASSLGTAYYGYTF
v_call: TRBV23-1; j_call: TRBJ2-1; cdr3_aa: CASSQFRVTGLNEQFF
v_call: TRBV5-1; j_call: TRBJ1-1; cdr3_aa: CASIPSGQGKSGAFF
v_call: TRBV23-1; j_call: TRBJ2-7; cdr3_aa: CASPSGTYEQYF
v_call: TRBV20-1; j_call: TRBJ2-1; cdr3_aa: CTSGSGRSLPHNEQFF
v_call: TRBV12-3/TRBV12-4; j_call: TRBJ2-3; cdr3_aa: CASSPPGTQYF
v_call: TRBV20-1; j_call: TRBJ1-5; cdr3_aa: CSARDPAGEYQPQHF
v_call: TRBV29-1; j_call: TRBJ2-3; cdr3_aa: CSPRDFTDTQYF
v_call: TRBV20-1; j_call: TRBJ1-2; cdr3_aa: CSARGTDGYTF
v_call: TRBV6-6; j_call: TRBJ1-2; cdr3_aa: CASSFGRADGYTF
v_call: TRBV7-9; j_call: TRBJ2-3; cdr3_aa: CASSLEPSGSFTQYF
v_call: TRBV9; j_call: TRBJ1-3; cdr3_aa: CASSVNGRGTGNTIYF
v_call: TRBV5-1; j_call: TRBJ2-2; cdr3_aa: CASQAGARELFF
v_call: TRBV7-6; j_call: TRBJ2-5; cdr3_aa: CASSANQETQYF
v_call: TRBV7-3; j_call: TRBJ2-5; cdr3_aa: CASSLGGDTEETQYF
v_call: TRBV5-1; j_call: TRBJ2-7; cdr3_aa: CASSLRQGSLHEQYF
v_call: TRBV28; j_call: TRBJ2-3; cdr3_aa: CASSTIDGYSTDTQYF
v_call: TRBV12-3/TRBV12-4; j_call: TRBJ1-5; cdr3_aa: CASTPEGQGIDQPQHF
v_call: TRBV30; j_call: TRBJ1-4; cdr3_aa: CAWSVVTGNEKLFF
v_call: TRBV5-1; j_call: TRBJ2-7; cdr3_aa: CASSLAAGNEQYF
v_call: TRBV10-3; j_call: TRBJ2-3; cdr3_aa: CAITQKDTDTQYF
v_call: TRBV5-4; j_call: TRBJ2-3; cdr3_aa: CASSFDPGMLDTQYF
v_call: TRBV15; j_call: TRBJ2-5; cdr3_aa: CATSAGTGDETQYF
v_call: TRBV29-1; j_call: TRBJ2-3; cdr3_aa: CSADRGGSDTQYF
v_call: TRBV20-1; j_call: TRBJ2-1; cdr3_aa: CSVATSGIYNEQFF
v_call: TRBV20-1; j_call: TRBJ2-2; cdr3_aa: CSARPKGTPTGELFF
v_call: TRBV15; j_call: TRBJ1-5; cdr3_aa: CATSRTGSGGQPQHF
v_call: TRBV4-3; j_call: TRBJ2-3; cdr3_aa: CASSQGITGSTDTQYF
v_call: TRBV4-3; j_call: TRBJ2-7; cdr3_aa: CASSQLAGVAYEQYF
v_call: TRBV30; j_call: TRBJ1-1; cdr3_aa: CAWSIGTGPLNTEAFF